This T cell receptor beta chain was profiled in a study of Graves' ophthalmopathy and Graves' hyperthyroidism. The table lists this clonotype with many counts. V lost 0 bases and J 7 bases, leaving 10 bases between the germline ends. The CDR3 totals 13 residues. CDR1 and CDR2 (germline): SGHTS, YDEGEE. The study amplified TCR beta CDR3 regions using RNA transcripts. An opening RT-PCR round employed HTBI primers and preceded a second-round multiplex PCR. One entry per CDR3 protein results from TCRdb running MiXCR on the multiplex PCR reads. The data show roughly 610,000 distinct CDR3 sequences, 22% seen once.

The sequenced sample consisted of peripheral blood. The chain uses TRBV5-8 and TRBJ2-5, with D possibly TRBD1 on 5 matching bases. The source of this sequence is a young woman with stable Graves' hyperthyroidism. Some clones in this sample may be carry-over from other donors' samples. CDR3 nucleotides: TGTGCCAGCAGCTTGGCGTTCCAGGGGACCCAGTACTTC. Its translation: CASSLAFQGTQYF.